The present entry profiles one T cell receptor (beta chain) with its context. Its antigen is still unknown. Germline loops: CDR1 SGHTA, CDR2 FQGNSA. V shed 8 bases and J 9 bases; nucleotides not matched to a gene: 11. The CDR3 has 15 amino acids. Libraries were made from TCR beta cDNA, and they carried unique molecular identifiers. T cells numbering roughly 0.95 to 11 million gave rise to about 540,000 cDNA molecules. TCRdb redid the calling of the PCR reads with MiXCR, one entry per CDR3 protein. The table has about 810,000 distinct CDR3 sequences, around 50% seen once; the top ten hold about 4.5%. This sample is drawn from a study of post-analysis software for immune sequencing data. On the study more broadly: The courses of disease that were included comprised relapsing-remitting, secondary progressive and progressive-relapsing multiple sclerosis.

Study-wide findings and caveats: Four or five TRBV segments occurring more often in patients than controls included TRBV5-6, TRBV5-1 and TRBV20-1. Co-batched samples clustered tightly together by F measure.

Source material: blood. The chain recombines TRBV7-2 with TRBJ1-6; 9 bases are a match to TRBD1. This TCR was sampled from a girl between 10 and 17 years old with multiple sclerosis. This chain's CDR3 is CASGAGTGLSSPLHF. The CDR3 DNA reads as TGTGCCAGCGGAGCCGGGACAGGGCTAAGTTCACCCCTCCACTTT.